This T cell receptor beta chain was found in a study of neurological immune-mediated disorders. V dropped 5 bases and J dropped 5 bases, with 20 bases sitting between them. Germline loops: CDR1 DFQATT, CDR2 SNEGSKA (reference sequence). The CDR3 has 15 residues. This clonotype was observed many times. The antigen remains unidentified. TCRdb used MiXCR to reprocess the 5' RACE reads, holding one entry per CDR3 protein. Counted here are more than 75,000 distinct CDR3 sequences, roughly 4.8% occurring once; the ten biggest clones make up 2% to 2.5%. General observations from the study: One cluster of related CDR3 sequences contained, by phylogenetic grouping, the repertoires of 18 of 34 multiple sclerosis patients and formed a possible signature.

Specimen: PBMCs. The rearrangement links TRBV20-1 to TRBJ2-3; D is perhaps TRBD2 (6 bases). The clonotype was recovered from a young woman with multiple sclerosis. The CDR3 coding sequence is TGCAGTGCTGTCCCCCTGCTTAGCGGAGAAGATACGCAGTATTTT. This codes for CSAVPLLSGEDTQYF.